These 27 T cell receptor beta chains originate from one sample sequenced in a study of shared clonotypes between healthy human individuals. The protocol was immunoSEQ multiplex PCR, while the TCRdb copy is restricted to in-frame clones and leaves out a portion. The sample holds around 580,000 clones; roughly 98% are singletons and the top ten take approximately 0.33%. Terminally differentiated effector memory CD45RA+ cells were excluded by CCR7 positive selection of CD45RO-negative cells. The source material was naive CD8+ T cells sorted from blood. These TCRs come from a young man in good health.

V is TRBV28 and J is TRBJ1-1; TRBD1 matches 9 bases. The V gene end was trimmed by 7 bases and the J gene end by 1 base; junction bases not matched to a gene: 7. The germline gives CDR1 MDHEN, CDR2 SYDVKM. This CDR3 is 15 amino acids long. The CDR3 spells CASTLGGQGNTEAFF. CDR3 nucleotide sequence: TGTGCCAGCACCCTAGGGGGACAGGGGAACACTGAAGCTTTCTTT.

V gene TRBV4-1 combines with J gene TRBJ2-4; TRBD2 matches 9 bases. CDR1 MGHRA and CDR2 YSYEKL come from the germline V gene. CDR3 size: 18 residues. The junction had 10 bases not matched to a gene; V was cut back by 4 bases and J by 0 bases. The CDR3 DNA sequence: TGCGCCAGCAGCCCTTATGCGGGAGGGGGGCTAGCCAAAAACATTCAGTACTTC. This codes for CASSPYAGGGLAKNIQYF.

The rearrangement uses TRBV18 and TRBJ2-7, with TRBD1 matching over 9 bases. The germline CDR1 and CDR2 sequences are KGHSH and LQKENI. This CDR3 is built from 14 residues. After removal of 3 bases from V and 4 bases from J, the junction contained 4 bases not matched to a gene. Here the CDR3 DNA reads TGTGCCAGCTCACCGGCGGACAGGGGTTACGAGCAGTACTTC. Its protein product is CASSPADRGYEQYF. Based on the CDR3 plus reference TRBV18 and TRBJ2-7, the full variable domain is NAGVMQNPRHLVRRRGQEARLRCSPMKGHSHVYWYRQLPEEGLKFMVYLQKENIIDESGMPKERFSAEFPKEGPSILRIQQVVRGDSAAYFCASSPADRGYEQYFGPGTRLTVT.

The gene calls are TRBV27 and TRBJ2-1; the D is unclear. Trimming left V 4 bases short and J 2 bases short, with 9 bases between. The germline CDR1 and CDR2 sequences are MNHEY and SMNVEV (reference sequence). The CDR3 sequence is 14 residues long. CDR3 loop: CASSSGWTYNEQFF. CDR3 coding DNA: TGTGCCAGCAGTTCTGGCTGGACCTACAATGAGCAGTTCTTC.

The chain combines TRBV5-1 with TRBJ2-1; 7 bases fit TRBD1. CDR3 length: 14 residues. Germline V CDR1 and CDR2: SGHRS, YFSETQ. With V trimmed by 5 bases and J by 7 bases, 9 bases remained unmatched. The CDR3 region is CASRVTTGENEQFF. The CDR3 DNA reads as TGCGCCAGCAGGGTCACTACAGGGGAAAATGAGCAGTTCTTC.

The J gene is TRBJ1-1, the V gene TRBV25-1; D is perhaps TRBD1 (5 bases). V lost 10 bases, J lost 5 bases, and 14 bases lay in between. From germline, CDR1 is MGHDK and CDR2 SYGVNS. This CDR3 is built from 12 residues. In DNA, the CDR3 is TGTGCCACCTCCCTGGGGGTTACTGAAGCTTTCTTT. It is translated as CATSLGVTEAFF.

The rearrangement uses TRBV4-1 and TRBJ2-5, with D perhaps matching TRBD1 or TRBD2 (6 bases each). The V and J ends lost 8 bases and 5 bases respectively, with 21 bases between them. The CDR3 has 15 residues. The V gene's germline CDR1 is MGHRA and CDR2 YSYEKL. The CDR3 sequence is CASGWLGGSGETQYF. The CDR3 DNA is TGCGCCAGCGGGTGGTTAGGGGGGAGTGGGGAGACCCAGTACTTC.

The genes are TRBV4-1 and TRBJ2-1; 8 bases line up with TRBD2. With V trimmed by 5 bases and J by 2 bases, 8 bases remained unmatched. There are 16 residues in the CDR3. The germline V gene encodes CDR1 MGHRA and CDR2 YSYEKL. The CDR3 DNA reads TGCGCCAGCAGCGAGAATAGCGGGGAAGCCTACAATGAGCAGTTCTTC. The encoded protein is CASSENSGEAYNEQFF.

The chain recombines TRBV6-6 with TRBJ1-2, with 12 bases identical to TRBD1. CDR3 length equals 15 residues. The germline CDR1 and CDR2 sequences are MNHNY and SVGAGI (reference sequence). Trimming cost V 4 bases and J 4 bases; bases outside gene matches: 4. Written as DNA, the CDR3 is TGTGCCAGCAGTTTAGAGGGACAGGGGGCCTATGGCTACACCTTC. It encodes CASSLEGQGAYGYTF.

The J gene is TRBJ1-4, the V gene TRBV7-9, with D uncertain. The CDR3 totals 12 residues. Trimming shortened V by 6 bases and J by 6 bases, and 8 bases separated the two germline ends. The germline gives CDR1 SEHNR, CDR2 FQNEAQ (reference sequence). The chain's CDR3 is CASSYGDEKLFF. CDR3 nucleotide sequence: TGTGCCAGCAGTTACGGGGATGAAAAACTGTTTTTT.

This clone came up once. V usage is TRBV28 and J usage is TRBJ2-3, with unresolved D. V lost 6 bases and J 5 bases, leaving 21 bases between the germline ends. This CDR3 has 16 amino acids. CDR1 and CDR2 (germline): MDHEN, SYDVKM. CDR3 DNA: TGTGCCAGCAGACCCCCGACGAGAACAGACCAAGATACGCAGTATTTT. Translation: CASRPPTRTDQDTQYF. Full variable domain (outside the CDR3, taken from reference TRBV28 and TRBJ2-3): DVKVTQSSRYLVKRTGEKVFLECVQDMDHENMFWYRQDPGLGLRLIYFSYDVKMKEKGDIPEGYSVSREKKERFSLILESASTNQTSMYLCASRPPTRTDQDTQYFGPGTRLTVL.

This rearrangement joins TRBV15 to TRBJ2-2; D is possibly TRBD2 (5 bases). The CDR3 sequence is 14 residues long. Germline V gives CDR1 LNHNV, CDR2 YYDKDF (reference sequence). V lost 8 bases and J 4 bases, leaving 14 bases between the germline ends. The CDR3 protein is CATGSAAGTGELFF. In DNA, the CDR3 is TGTGCCACCGGAAGCGCCGCGGGCACCGGGGAGCTGTTTTTT.

V gene TRBV4-3 combines with J gene TRBJ2-2, with D hard to call. Trimming stripped 0 bases from V and 7 bases from J, with 18 bases between. Per germline, CDR1 LGHNA and CDR2 YSLEER. This CDR3 has 17 residues. In DNA, the CDR3 is TGCGCCAGCAGCCAAGATAGATCGGACCCTAGGGACGGGGAGCTGTTTTTT. Translation gives CASSQDRSDPRDGELFF.

The genes are TRBV11-2 and TRBJ2-1; the D is unclear. Germline CDR1 and CDR2: SGHAT and FQNNGV. The CDR3 runs to 13 residues. The V end lost 5 bases, the J end lost 12 bases, and 17 bases lay between the germline ends. The CDR3 coding sequence is TGTGCCAGCAGCCCCCTCCCGCAGGTAGGGCAGTTCTTC. Translating gives CASSPLPQVGQFF.

The genes are TRBV6-1 and TRBJ2-3; tentatively, D is TRBD2 (6 bases). The V gene's germline CDR1 is MNHNS and CDR2 SASEGT. The V and J ends lost 7 bases and 5 bases respectively, with 16 bases between them. The CDR3 runs to 14 residues. The CDR3 here is CASIPYGSGDTQYF. The CDR3 DNA reads TGTGCCAGCATTCCCTACGGGAGTGGAGATACGCAGTATTTT.

J is TRBJ2-1 and V is TRBV5-1; TRBD2 aligns across 11 bases. This CDR3 contains 17 residues. Trimming at V came to 5 bases and at J to 0 bases, leaving 7 bases not matched to a gene. Per the germline V gene, CDR1 is SGHRS and CDR2 is YFSETQ. The CDR3 region is CASRHGLAGPSYNEQFF. Here the CDR3 DNA reads TGCGCCAGCAGGCACGGACTAGCGGGCCCCTCCTACAATGAGCAGTTCTTC.

The gene calls are TRBV14 and TRBJ2-7, with 13 bases lining up with TRBD2. Germline V gene lookup returns CDR1 SGHDN and CDR2 FVKESK. Trimming cost V 4 bases and J 7 bases; bases outside gene matches: 7. This CDR3 contains 15 residues. CDR3 in DNA: TGTGCCAGCAGCCTTGGACTAGCGGGAGTAAGGGAGCAGTACTTC. Translating it yields CASSLGLAGVREQYF.

V is TRBV10-2 and J is TRBJ1-5, with D perhaps matching TRBD1 (5 bases). The length of the CDR3 is 14 residues. The germline gives CDR1 WSHSY, CDR2 SAAADI. V lost 7 bases and J 2 bases, leaving 12 bases between the germline ends. DNA of the CDR3: TGCGCCAGCACGTCCGGGACGGGCAATCAGCCCCAGCATTTT. Translated: CASTSGTGNQPQHF.

The chain carries TRBV11-3 and TRBJ2-1; 15 nucleotides match TRBD2. The CDR3 spans 18 residues. The germline CDR1 and CDR2 sequences are SGHNT and YENEEA. V lost 5 bases and J lost 4; bases outside the gene matches: 9. CDR3 amino acids: CASSPRTSGRASYNEQFF. The CDR3 nucleotides are TGTGCCAGCAGCCCGAGGACTAGCGGGAGGGCCTCGTACAATGAGCAGTTCTTC.

This clone appeared once. The rearrangement links TRBV13 to TRBJ2-3; 8 positions match TRBD1. The germline gives CDR1 PRHDT, CDR2 FYEKMQ (reference sequence). V gave up 5 bases and J gave up 5 bases; unmatched junction bases: 6. The CDR3 has 14 residues. DNA of the CDR3: TGTGCCAGCAGCGCGAGACAGGGGTTAGATACGCAGTATTTT. Its protein product is CASSARQGLDTQYF.

The chain combines TRBV19 with TRBJ2-7; D is unclear. Germline loops: CDR1 LNHDA, CDR2 SQIVND (reference sequence). V was clipped by 5 bases and J by 3 bases, with 14 bases between them. The CDR3 runs 14 residues. CDR3 in amino acids: CASSVVTGGYEQYF. CDR3 DNA sequence: TGTGCCAGTAGTGTCGTAACGGGTGGCTACGAGCAGTACTTC.

The chain recombines TRBV28 with TRBJ2-3; D might be TRBD2 (5 bases). V was shortened by 5 bases and J by 4 bases, with 10 bases between the two germline ends. Germline CDR1 and CDR2: MDHEN and SYDVKM. This CDR3 contains 13 residues. CDR3 region: CASSEGSADTQYF. The CDR3 DNA follows: TGTGCCAGCAGTGAGGGTTCCGCAGATACGCAGTATTTT.

The rearrangement joins TRBV19 to TRBJ1-2, with a tentative D call TRBD1 (6 bases). The length of the CDR3 is 15 residues. Germline V gives CDR1 LNHDA, CDR2 SQIVND (reference sequence). V lost 7 bases and J lost 3, with 18 bases in between. The CDR3 coding sequence is TGTGCCAGTACTCCGTTGTACTCAGGGGACTATGGCTACACCTTC. Protein product: CASTPLYSGDYGYTF.

The J gene is TRBJ1-1, the V gene TRBV27, with unresolved D. Germline values: CDR1 MNHEY, CDR2 SMNVEV (reference sequence). Trimming stripped 8 bases from V and 0 bases from J, with 22 bases between. This CDR3 has 17 amino acids. The chain's CDR3 is CASLPLSPGLMNTEAFF. CDR3 coding DNA: TGTGCCAGCCTCCCTCTAAGTCCCGGCCTCATGAACACTGAAGCTTTCTTT.

This chain links TRBV4-3 with TRBJ2-1, with 13 bases lining up with TRBD2. CDR3 length: 16 residues. CDR1 is LGHNA and CDR2 is YSLEER in the germline V gene. J gave up 8 bases and V 0 bases, and 4 bases lay outside the gene matches. The DNA of the CDR3 is TGCGCCAGCAGCCAAGATACTAGCGGGAGGGCCGATGAGCAGTTCTTC. Protein sequence: CASSQDTSGRADEQFF.

This chain joins TRBV12-5 and TRBJ2-1, with 11 bases identical to TRBD2. The CDR3 consists of 15 residues. CDR1 LGHNT and CDR2 FRNRAP come from the germline V gene. V lost 5 bases, J lost 4 bases, and 4 bases stayed unmatched. CDR3 coding DNA: TGTGCTAGTGGTCTTAGCGGGAGGGGGTACAATGAGCAGTTCTTC. Amino acids: CASGLSGRGYNEQFF.

The chain recombines TRBV10-3 with TRBJ2-7; D is ambiguous. Trimming removed 0 bases at V and 4 bases at J, with 10 bases between. The CDR3 runs 14 residues. Germline V gene data show CDR1 as ENHRY and CDR2 as SYGVKD. CDR3 region: CAISESSGLYEQYF. The CDR3 DNA reads as TGTGCCATCAGTGAGTCGTCAGGATTATACGAGCAGTACTTC.